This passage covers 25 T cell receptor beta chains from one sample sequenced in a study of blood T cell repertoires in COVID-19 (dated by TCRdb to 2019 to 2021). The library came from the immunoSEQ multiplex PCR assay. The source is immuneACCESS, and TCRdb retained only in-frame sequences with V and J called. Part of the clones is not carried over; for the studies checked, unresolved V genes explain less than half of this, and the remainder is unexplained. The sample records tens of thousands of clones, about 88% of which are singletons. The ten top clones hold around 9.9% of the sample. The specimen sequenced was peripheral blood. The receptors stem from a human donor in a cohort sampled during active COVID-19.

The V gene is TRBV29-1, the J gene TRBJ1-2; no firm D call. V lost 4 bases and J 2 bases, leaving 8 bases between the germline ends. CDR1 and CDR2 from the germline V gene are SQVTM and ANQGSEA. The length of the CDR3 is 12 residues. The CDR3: CSVGAGNYGYTF. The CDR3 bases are TGCAGCGTTGGGGCGGGAAACTATGGCTACACCTTC.

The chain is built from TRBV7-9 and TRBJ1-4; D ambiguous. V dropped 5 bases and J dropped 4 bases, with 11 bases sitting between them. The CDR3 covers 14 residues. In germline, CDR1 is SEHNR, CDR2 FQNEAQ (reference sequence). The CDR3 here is CASSPGGLNEKLFF. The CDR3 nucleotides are TGTGCCAGCAGCCCGGGCGGACTTAATGAAAAACTGTTTTTT.

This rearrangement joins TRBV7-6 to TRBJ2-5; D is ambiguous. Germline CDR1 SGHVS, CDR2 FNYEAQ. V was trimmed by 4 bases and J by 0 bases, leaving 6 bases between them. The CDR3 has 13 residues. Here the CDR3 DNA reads TGTGCCAGCAGCTATACGGACCAAGAGACCCAGTACTTC. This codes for CASSYTDQETQYF.

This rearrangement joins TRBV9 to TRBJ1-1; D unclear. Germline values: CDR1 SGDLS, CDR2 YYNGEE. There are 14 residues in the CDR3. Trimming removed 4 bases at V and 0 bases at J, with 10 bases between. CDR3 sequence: CASSRGNMNTEAFF. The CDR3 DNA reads TGTGCCAGCAGCCGGGGAAACATGAACACTGAAGCTTTCTTT. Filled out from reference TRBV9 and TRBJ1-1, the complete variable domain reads DSGVTQTPKHLITATGQRVTLRCSPRSGDLSVYWYQQSLDQGLQFLIQYYNGEERAKGNILERFSAQQFPDLHSELNLSSLELGDSALYFCASSRGNMNTEAFFGQGTRLTVV.

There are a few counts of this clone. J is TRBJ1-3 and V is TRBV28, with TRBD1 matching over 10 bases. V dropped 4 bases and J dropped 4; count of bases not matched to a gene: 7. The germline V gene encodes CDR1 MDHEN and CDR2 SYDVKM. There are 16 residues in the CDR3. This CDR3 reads CASSSSRQGAGNTIYF. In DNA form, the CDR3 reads TGTGCCAGCAGTTCCTCCCGACAGGGGGCAGGAAACACCATATATTTT.

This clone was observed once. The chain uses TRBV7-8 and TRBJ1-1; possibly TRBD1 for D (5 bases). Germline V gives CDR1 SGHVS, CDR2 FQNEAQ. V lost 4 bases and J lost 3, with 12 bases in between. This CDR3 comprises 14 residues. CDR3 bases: TGTGCCAGCAGCTACCCGGGGGGGGACACTGAAGCTTTCTTT. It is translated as CASSYPGGDTEAFF.

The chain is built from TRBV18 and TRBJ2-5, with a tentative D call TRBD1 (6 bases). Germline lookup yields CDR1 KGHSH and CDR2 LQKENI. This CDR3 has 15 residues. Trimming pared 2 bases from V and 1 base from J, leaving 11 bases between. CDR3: CASSPAGTTQETQYF. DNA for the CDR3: TGTGCCAGCTCACCAGCCGGGACAACCCAAGAGACCCAGTACTTC.

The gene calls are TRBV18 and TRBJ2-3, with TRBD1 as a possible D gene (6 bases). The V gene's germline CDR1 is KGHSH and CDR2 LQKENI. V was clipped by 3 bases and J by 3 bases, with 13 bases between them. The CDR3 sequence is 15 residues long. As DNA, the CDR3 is TGTGCCAGCTCACCCCTACCAGGGACAACAGATACGCAGTATTTT. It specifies CASSPLPGTTDTQYF.

The CDR3: CASSLTGGLEQYF. The CDR3 nucleotides read TGTGCCAGCAGTCTTACAGGGGGCTTAGAGCAGTACTTC. This chain connects TRBV27 to TRBJ2-7; 9 bases map to TRBD1. After removal of 5 bases from V and 7 bases from J, the junction contained 6 bases not matched to a gene. The CDR3 has 13 residues. Germline CDR1 and CDR2: MNHEY and SMNVEV (reference sequence).

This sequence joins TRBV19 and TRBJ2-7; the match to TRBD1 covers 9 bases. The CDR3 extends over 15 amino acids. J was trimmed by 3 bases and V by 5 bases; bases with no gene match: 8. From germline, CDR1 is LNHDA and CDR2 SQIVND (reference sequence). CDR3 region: CASSAPGTGIYEQYF. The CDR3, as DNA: TGTGCCAGTAGTGCGCCCGGGACAGGGATCTACGAGCAGTACTTC.

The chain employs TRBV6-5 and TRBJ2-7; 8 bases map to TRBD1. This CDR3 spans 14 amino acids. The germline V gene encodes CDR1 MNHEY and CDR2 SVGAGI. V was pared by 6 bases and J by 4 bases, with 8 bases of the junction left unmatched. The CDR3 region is CASRASRGPYEQYF. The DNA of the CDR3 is TGTGCCAGCAGGGCGAGCAGGGGGCCTTACGAGCAGTACTTC.

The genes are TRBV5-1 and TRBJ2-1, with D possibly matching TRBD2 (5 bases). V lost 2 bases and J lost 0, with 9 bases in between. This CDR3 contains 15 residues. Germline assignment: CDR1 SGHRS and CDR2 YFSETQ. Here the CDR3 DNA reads TGCGCCAGCAGCTTCCTGGGGAGCTCCTACAATGAGCAGTTCTTC. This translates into CASSFLGSSYNEQFF.

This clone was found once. CDR3: CASSAGRRAWNTGELFF. CDR3 DNA sequence: TGTGCCAGCAGTGCCGGGAGGAGGGCTTGGAACACCGGGGAGCTGTTTTTT. V gene TRBV2 combines with J gene TRBJ2-2, with TRBD2 identical over 7 bases. V lost 4 bases and J lost 1; bases outside the gene matches: 9. The CDR3 is 17 residues long. Germline lookup yields CDR1 SNHLY and CDR2 FYNNEI. The full variable domain, rest sourced from reference TRBV2 and TRBJ2-2, is EPEVTQTPSHQVTQMGQEVILRCVPISNHLYFYWYRQILGQKVEFLVSFYNNEISEKSEIFDDQFSVERPDGSNFTLKIRSTKLEDSAMYFCASSAGRRAWNTGELFFGEGSRLTVL.

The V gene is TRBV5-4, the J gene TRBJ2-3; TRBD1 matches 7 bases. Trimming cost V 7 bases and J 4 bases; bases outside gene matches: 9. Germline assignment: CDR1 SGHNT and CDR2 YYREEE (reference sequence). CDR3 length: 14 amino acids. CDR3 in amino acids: CASHRQGRPDTQYF. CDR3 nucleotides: TGTGCCAGCCATAGACAGGGTCGCCCAGATACGCAGTATTTT.

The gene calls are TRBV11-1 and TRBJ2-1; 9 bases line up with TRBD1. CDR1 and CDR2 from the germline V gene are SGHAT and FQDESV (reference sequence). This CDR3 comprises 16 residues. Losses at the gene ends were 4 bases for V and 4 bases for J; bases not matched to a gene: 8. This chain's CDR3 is CASSSWTGDSYNEQFF. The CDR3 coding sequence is TGTGCCAGCAGCTCTTGGACAGGGGATAGTTACAATGAGCAGTTCTTC.

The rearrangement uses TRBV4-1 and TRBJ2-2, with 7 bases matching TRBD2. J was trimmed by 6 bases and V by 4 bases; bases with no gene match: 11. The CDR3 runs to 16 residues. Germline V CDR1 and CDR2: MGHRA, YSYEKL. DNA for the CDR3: TGCGCCAGCAGCCTAGCTCCCGGGACTAATCCCGGGGAGCTGTTTTTT. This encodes CASSLAPGTNPGELFF.

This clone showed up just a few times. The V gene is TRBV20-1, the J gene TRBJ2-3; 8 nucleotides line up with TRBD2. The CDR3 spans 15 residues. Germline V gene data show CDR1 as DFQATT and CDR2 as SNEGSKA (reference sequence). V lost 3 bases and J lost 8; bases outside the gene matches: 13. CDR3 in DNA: TGCAGTGCTAGTCGAGCGGGGGCCTCGGCAAGTACGCAGTATTTT. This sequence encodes CSASRAGASASTQYF.

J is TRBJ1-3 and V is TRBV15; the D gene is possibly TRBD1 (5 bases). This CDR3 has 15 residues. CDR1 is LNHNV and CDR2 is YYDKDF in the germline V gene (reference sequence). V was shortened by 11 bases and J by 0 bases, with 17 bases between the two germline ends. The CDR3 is CARDCAISSGNTIYF. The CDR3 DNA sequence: TGTGCCCGGGACTGCGCAATTAGCTCTGGAAACACCATATATTTT.

In nucleotides, the CDR3 is TGCGCCAGCAGCTTGGGACAGGGAAACACCGGGGAGCTGTTTTTT. This encodes CASSLGQGNTGELFF. The chain is built from TRBV5-1 and TRBJ2-2; 7 positions match TRBD1. With 0 bases clipped from V and 2 bases from J, the junction kept 1 base outside the gene matches. CDR3 length equals 15 residues. The germline V gene encodes CDR1 SGHRS and CDR2 YFSETQ.

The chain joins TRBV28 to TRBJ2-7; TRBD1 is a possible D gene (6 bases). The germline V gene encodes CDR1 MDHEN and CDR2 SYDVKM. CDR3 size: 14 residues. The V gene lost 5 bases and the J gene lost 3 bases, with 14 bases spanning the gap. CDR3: CASSPEDSYYEQYF. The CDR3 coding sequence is TGTGCCAGCAGTCCCGAGGACAGCTACTACGAGCAGTACTTC.

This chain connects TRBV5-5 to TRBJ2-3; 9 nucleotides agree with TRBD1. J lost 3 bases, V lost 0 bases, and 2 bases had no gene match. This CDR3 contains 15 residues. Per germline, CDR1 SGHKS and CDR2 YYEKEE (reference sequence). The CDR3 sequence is CASSLEQGATDTQYF. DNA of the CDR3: TGTGCCAGCAGCTTGGAACAGGGGGCAACAGATACGCAGTATTTT.

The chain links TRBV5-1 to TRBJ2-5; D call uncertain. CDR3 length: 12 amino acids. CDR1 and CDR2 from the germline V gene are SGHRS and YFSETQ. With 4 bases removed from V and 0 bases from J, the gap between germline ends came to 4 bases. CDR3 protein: CASSEYQETQYF. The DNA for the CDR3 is TGCGCCAGCAGCGAGTACCAAGAGACCCAGTACTTC.

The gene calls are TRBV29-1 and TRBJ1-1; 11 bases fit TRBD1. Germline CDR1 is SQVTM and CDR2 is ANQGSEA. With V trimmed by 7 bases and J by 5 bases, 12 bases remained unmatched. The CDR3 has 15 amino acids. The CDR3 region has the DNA TGCAGCGCCCGGACAGGGGGCATATTTGGGACTGAAGCTTTCTTT. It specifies CSARTGGIFGTEAFF. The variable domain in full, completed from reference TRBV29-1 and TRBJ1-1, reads SAVISQKPSRDICQRGTSLTIQCQVDSQVTMMFWYRQQPGQSLTLIATANQGSEATYESGFVIDKFPISRPNLTFSTLTVSNMSPEDSSIYLCSARTGGIFGTEAFFGQGTRLTVV.

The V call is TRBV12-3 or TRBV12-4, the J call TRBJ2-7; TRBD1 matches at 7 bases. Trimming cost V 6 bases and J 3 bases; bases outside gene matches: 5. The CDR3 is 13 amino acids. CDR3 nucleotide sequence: TGTGCCAGCAGCCCCGGGACAGTCTACGAGCAGTACTTC. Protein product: CASSPGTVYEQYF.

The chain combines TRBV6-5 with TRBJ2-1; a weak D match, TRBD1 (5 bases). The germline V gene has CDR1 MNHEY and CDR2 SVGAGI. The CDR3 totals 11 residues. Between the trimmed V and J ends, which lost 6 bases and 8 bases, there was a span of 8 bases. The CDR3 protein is CASRSRDEQFF. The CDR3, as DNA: TGTGCCAGCAGGTCCAGGGATGAGCAGTTCTTC.